This section outlines one T cell receptor (beta chain) sequence together with its context. The data were obtained in a study of blood T cell repertoires in COVID-19. For the study at large: T cells, B-cell-depleted T cells, or PBMCs supplied cDNA or gDNA.

Participants, about 18 to 90 years old, spanned 25 or so US areas. Recovery meant two consecutive negative NP/OP PCR tests, professional clearance, or resolved symptoms. Authors' methods: Amplifying reference gene primers gave estimates of nucleated cell counts. Assay: immunoSEQ multiplex PCR; the TCRdb copy retains only in-frame clones and omits some. V and J calls and clone size are those listed in that table; D and trimming were worked out from the DNA. The data hold around 250,000 clones, with approximately 86% observed a single time. The sample taken for sequencing was PBMCs or T cells enriched from blood (not recorded which). This sequence originates from a woman in her forties or fifties who had recovered from COVID-19.

This chain's CDR3 is CASSPGVESWPNEKLFF. CDR3 in DNA: TGTGCCAGTAGCCCCGGGGTCGAGAGTTGGCCTAATGAAAAACTGTTTTTT. The chain couples TRBV19 to TRBJ1-4; unclear D gene. From germline, CDR1 is LNHDA and CDR2 SQIVND (reference sequence). CDR3 length equals 17 residues. The V gene lost 6 bases and the J gene lost 3 bases, with 20 bases spanning the gap.